Below, one TCR beta chain is given with its context. Treatment: oral pan-JAK inhibitor, 5-10 mg twice daily. This specimen comes from a study of CD8+ T cells in alopecia areata. Across the study: The drug, oral tofacitinib, was given to treated patients at 5 to 10 mg twice daily. The tofacitinib course ran for 6 to 18 months and was followed by 6 months off drug.

Reverse transcribed after extraction, RNA yielded cDNA as the sequencing template. The protocol was immunoSEQ multiplex PCR, while the TCRdb copy is restricted to in-frame clones and leaves out a portion. This sample has about 42,000 clones, with 50% to 70% found just once. Trimming removed 8 bases at V and 0 bases at J, with 11 bases between. Germline V lookup: CDR1 SNHLY, CDR2 FYNNEI. The CDR3 is made up of 14 amino acids. This clonotype was sampled from a human donor with alopecia areata. Sequenced here: CD8+ T cells sorted from blood, sampled at week 4, from a patient treated with tofacitinib. The chain uses TRBV2 and TRBJ2-4; TRBD1 might be the D (6 bases). This chain's CDR3 is CASGQSRAKNIQYF. Here the CDR3 DNA reads TGTGCCAGCGGACAGTCAAGAGCCAAAAACATTCAGTACTTC.